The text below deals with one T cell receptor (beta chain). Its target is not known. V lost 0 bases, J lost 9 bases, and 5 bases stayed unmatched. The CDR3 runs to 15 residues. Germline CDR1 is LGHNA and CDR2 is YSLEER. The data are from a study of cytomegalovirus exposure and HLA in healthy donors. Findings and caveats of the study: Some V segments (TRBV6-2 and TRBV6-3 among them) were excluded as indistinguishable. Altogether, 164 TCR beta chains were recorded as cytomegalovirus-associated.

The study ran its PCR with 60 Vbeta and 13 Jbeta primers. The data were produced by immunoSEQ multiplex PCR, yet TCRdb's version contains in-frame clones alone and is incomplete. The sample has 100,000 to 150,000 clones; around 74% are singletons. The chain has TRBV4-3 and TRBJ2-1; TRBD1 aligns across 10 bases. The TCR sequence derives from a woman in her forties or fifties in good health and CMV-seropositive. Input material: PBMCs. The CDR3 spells CASSQDWDRGVEQFF. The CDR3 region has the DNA TGCGCCAGCAGCCAAGATTGGGACAGGGGCGTTGAGCAGTTCTTC.